This T cell receptor beta chain appears in the sequencing data of a study of blood T cell repertoires in COVID-19. Across the whole study: The study drew acute and convalescent COVID-19 samples from the United States, Italy and Spain. T cells, B-cell-depleted T cells, or PBMCs supplied cDNA or gDNA.

In the authors' workflow: Reference gene primers were amplified, and this amplification served to estimate nucleated cell counts. The data were produced by immunoSEQ multiplex PCR, yet TCRdb's version contains in-frame clones alone and is incomplete. V, J and clone size reflect that table, while D and trimming were determined from the DNA. Of around 200,000 clones in the sample, more than 60% were seen once. J lost 0 bases, V lost 5 bases, and 8 bases had no gene match. CDR3 length: 17 amino acids. Germline V lookup: CDR1 KGHDR, CDR2 SFDVKD. The chain carries TRBV24-1 and TRBJ2-1, with TRBD2 identical over 8 bases. The receptor was derived from a man aged 45-65 years who had recovered from COVID-19. The sequenced sample consisted of peripheral blood. The CDR3 nucleotides read TGTGCCACCAGTGCCTCGCCACGGGAGGGCTCCTACAATGAGCAGTTCTTC. Translation: CATSASPREGSYNEQFF.